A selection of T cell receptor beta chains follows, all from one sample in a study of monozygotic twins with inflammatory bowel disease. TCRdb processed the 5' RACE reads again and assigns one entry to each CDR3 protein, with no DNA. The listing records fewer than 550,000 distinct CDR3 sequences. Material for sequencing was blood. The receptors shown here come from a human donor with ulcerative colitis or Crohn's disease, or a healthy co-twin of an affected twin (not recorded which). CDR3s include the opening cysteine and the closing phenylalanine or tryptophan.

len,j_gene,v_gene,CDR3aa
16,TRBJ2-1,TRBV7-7,CASSTSAETGPNEQFF
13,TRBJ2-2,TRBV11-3,CASSLSSLGELFF
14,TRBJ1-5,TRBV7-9,CASSQGLSNQPQHF
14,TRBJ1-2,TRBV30,CAWSVEGPPSSDTF
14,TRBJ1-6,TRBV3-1,CASRPRGDNSPLHF
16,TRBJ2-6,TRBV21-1,CASLSQGKSGANVLTF
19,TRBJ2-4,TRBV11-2,CASSLSGQGAGSAKNIQYF
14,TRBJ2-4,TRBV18,CASSPGLSQNIQYF
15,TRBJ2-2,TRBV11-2,CASSPRGLNTGELFF
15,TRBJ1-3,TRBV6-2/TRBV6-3,CASSYSEGTGNTIYF
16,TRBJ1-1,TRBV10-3,CAISEYGTILNTEAFF
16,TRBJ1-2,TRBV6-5,CASSSHTPGANYGYTF
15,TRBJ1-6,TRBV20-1,CSARPQGVGDSPLHF
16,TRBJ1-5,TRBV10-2,CASSEFSPGTGGSQHF
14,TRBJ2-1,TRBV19,CASSERHLHNEQFF
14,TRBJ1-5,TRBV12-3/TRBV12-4,CASSPRTGNQPQHF
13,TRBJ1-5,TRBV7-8,CASSLSLGQPQHF